Reported below is one T cell receptor beta chain. The data originate from a study of blood T cell repertoires in COVID-19. Original data processing: Cell counts per sample came from amplifying reference gene primers. Method: immunoSEQ multiplex PCR; TCRdb's copy keeps in-frame clones and lacks some. The DNA was the basis for D and trimming; V, J and clone size are from that table. The profile covers about 410,000 clones, with approximately 89% appearing a single time and about 1.6% taken by the ten largest. Enrollment of patients from Seattle took place during active infection, with longitudinal follow-up. The CDR3 loop spans 15 amino acids. The ends lost 7 bases at V and 4 bases at J; junction bases unmatched: 10. Germline assignment: CDR1 MNHEY and CDR2 SVGAGI.

The chain employs TRBV6-5 and TRBJ1-5; 7 bases are a match to TRBD1. The sequenced sample consisted of peripheral blood. The sequence was collected from a woman aged 40 to 49 with COVID-19, enrolled during active disease. In DNA, the CDR3 is TGTGCCAGCACCGAAAACAGGGGCGAGAATCAGCCCCAGCATTTT. Encoded protein: CASTENRGENQPQHF.